The clone carrying this T cell receptor beta chain was recorded many times. The antigen remains unidentified. Patients were excluded because of uncontrolled infection, other autoimmune disease, pregnancy or lactation. Using RNA transcripts as the source, TCR beta CDR3 regions were amplified. With the HTBI primer set, the TCR CDR3 went through a first round of RT-PCR. TCRdb re-derived calls from the multiplex PCR reads in MiXCR, one entry per CDR3 protein. The repertoire holds 650,000 to 800,000 distinct CDR3 sequences, with over 40% as singletons. This sample was included in a study of T cells in Graves' hyperthyroidism and ophthalmopathy. The V end lost 1 base, the J end lost 2 bases, and 11 bases lay between the germline ends. CDR3 length: 15 residues. Germline V CDR1 and CDR2: MGHDK, SYGVNS. Notes on the study in general: Most clonotypes expanded in thyroid above 0.001 were likewise present in blood. The model forecast ophthalmopathy, anticipating it by a median approximately 7 months before onset. Stable hyperthyroidism and ophthalmopathy were separated using 13 V-J signatures.

V and J are TRBV25-1 and TRBJ1-1, with D possibly matching TRBD1 (6 bases). The sequence derives from an adult man with Graves' disease, either hyperthyroidism or ophthalmopathy (not recorded which). Sequenced sample: peripheral blood or thyroid tissue (not recorded which). The CDR3 spells CASSEWGQGNTEAFF. Here the CDR3 DNA reads TGTGCCAGCAGTGAATGGGGACAAGGAAACACTGAAGCTTTCTTT.